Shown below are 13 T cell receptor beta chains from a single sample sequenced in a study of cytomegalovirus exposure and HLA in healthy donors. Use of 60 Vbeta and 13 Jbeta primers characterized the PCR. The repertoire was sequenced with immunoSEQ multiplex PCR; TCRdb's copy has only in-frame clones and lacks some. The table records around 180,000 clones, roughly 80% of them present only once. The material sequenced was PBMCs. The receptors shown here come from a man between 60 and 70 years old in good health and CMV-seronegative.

CDR3 in DNA: TGTGCCAGCAGTTTATCGAGCGGGATTAGAAGCAATGAGCAGTTCTTC. Protein: CASSLSSGIRSNEQFF. The rearrangement joins TRBV27 to TRBJ2-1; TRBD2 matches at 7 bases. Losses at the gene ends were 0 bases for V and 6 bases for J; bases not matched to a gene: 8. CDR1 MNHEY and CDR2 SMNVEV come from the germline V gene (reference sequence). The CDR3 covers 16 residues.

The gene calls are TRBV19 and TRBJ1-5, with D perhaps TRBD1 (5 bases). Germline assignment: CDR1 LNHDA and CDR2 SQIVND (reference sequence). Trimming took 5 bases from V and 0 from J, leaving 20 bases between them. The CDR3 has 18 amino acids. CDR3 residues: CASSELGRDLHSNQPQHF. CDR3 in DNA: TGTGCCAGTAGTGAGTTGGGCAGGGATTTACATAGCAATCAGCCCCAGCATTTT.

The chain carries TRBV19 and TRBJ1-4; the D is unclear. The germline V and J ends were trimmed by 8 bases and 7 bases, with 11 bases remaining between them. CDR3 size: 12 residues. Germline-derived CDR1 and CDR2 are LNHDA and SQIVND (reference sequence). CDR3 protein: CASGERGEKLFF. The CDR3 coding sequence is TGTGCCAGTGGGGAGCGGGGTGAAAAACTGTTTTTT.

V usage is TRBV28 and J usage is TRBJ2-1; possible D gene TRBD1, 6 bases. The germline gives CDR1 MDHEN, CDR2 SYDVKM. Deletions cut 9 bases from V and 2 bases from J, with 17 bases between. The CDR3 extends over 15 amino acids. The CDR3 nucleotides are TGTGCCAGTGTTGAACAGGGAGCCCCCTACAATGAGCAGTTCTTC. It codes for CASVEQGAPYNEQFF.

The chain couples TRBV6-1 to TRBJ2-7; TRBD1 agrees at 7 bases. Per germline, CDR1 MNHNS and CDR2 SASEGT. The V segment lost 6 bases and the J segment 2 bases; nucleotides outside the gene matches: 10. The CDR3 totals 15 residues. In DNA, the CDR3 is TGTGCCAGCAGAGACAGGGATATGAGTGCCTACGAGCAGTACTTC. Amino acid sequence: CASRDRDMSAYEQYF.

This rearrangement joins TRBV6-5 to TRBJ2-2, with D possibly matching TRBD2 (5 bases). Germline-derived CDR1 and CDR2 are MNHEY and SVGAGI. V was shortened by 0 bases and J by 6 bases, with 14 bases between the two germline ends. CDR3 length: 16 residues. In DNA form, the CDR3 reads TGTGCCAGCAGTTACTCGATTTGGATGGGAGCCGGGGAGCTGTTTTTT. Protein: CASSYSIWMGAGELFF.

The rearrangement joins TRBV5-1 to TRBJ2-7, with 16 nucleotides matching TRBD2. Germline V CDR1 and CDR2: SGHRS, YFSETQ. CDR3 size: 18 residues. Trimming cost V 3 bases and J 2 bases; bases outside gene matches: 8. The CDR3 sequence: CASSWGLAGGQRAYEQYF. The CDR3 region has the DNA TGCGCCAGCAGCTGGGGACTAGCGGGAGGGCAACGGGCCTACGAGCAGTACTTC.

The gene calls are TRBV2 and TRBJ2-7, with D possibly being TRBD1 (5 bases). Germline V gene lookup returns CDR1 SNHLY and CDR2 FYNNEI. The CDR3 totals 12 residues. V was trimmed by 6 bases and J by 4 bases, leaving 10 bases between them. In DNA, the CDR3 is TGTGCCAGCAGGATACAGGCGTACGAGCAGTACTTC. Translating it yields CASRIQAYEQYF. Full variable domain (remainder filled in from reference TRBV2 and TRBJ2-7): EPEVTQTPSHQVTQMGQEVILRCVPISNHLYFYWYRQILGQKVEFLVSFYNNEISEKSEIFDDQFSVERPDGSNFTLKIRSTKLEDSAMYFCASRIQAYEQYFGPGTRLTVT.

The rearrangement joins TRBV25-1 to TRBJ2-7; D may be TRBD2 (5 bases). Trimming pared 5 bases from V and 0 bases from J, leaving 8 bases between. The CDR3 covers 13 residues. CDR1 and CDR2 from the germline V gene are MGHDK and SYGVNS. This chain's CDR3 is CASSRGSSYEQYF. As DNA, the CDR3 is TGTGCCAGCAGTAGAGGGAGCTCCTACGAGCAGTACTTC.

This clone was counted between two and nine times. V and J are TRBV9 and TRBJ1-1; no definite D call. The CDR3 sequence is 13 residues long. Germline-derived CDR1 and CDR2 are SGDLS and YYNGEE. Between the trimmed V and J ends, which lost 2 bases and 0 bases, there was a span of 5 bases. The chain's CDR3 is CASSVEVNTEAFF. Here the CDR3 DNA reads TGTGCCAGCAGCGTGGAGGTGAACACTGAAGCTTTCTTT. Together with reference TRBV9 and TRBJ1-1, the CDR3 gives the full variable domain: DSGVTQTPKHLITATGQRVTLRCSPRSGDLSVYWYQQSLDQGLQFLIQYYNGEERAKGNILERFSAQQFPDLHSELNLSSLELGDSALYFCASSVEVNTEAFFGQGTRLTVV.

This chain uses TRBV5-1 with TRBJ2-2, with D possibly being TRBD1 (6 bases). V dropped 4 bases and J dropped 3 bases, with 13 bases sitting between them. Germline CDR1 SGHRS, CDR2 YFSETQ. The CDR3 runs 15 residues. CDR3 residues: CASSARGSDTGELFF. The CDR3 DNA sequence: TGCGCCAGCAGCGCCAGGGGTTCTGACACCGGGGAGCTGTTTTTT.

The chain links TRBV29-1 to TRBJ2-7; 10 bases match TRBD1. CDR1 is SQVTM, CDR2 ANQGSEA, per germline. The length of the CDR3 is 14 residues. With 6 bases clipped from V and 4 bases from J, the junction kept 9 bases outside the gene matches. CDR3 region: CSVRPGTGAYEQYF. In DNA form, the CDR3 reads TGCAGCGTCAGGCCCGGGACAGGGGCGTACGAGCAGTACTTC.

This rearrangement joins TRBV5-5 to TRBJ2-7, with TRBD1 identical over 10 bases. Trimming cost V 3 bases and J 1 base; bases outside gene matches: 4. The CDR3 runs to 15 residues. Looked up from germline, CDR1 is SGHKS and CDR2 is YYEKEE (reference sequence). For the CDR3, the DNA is TGTGCCAGCAGCTCACCGGGACAGGGGTCCTACGAGCAGTACTTC. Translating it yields CASSSPGQGSYEQYF.